One and the same sample provided the 24 T cell receptor beta chains below, sequenced in a study of blood T cell repertoires in COVID-19. Libraries were prepared by immunoSEQ multiplex PCR; TCRdb keeps only in-frame clonotypes and omits some of them. Found here are around 150,000 clones, approximately 93% of them singletons; the top ten hold just under 2%. Input material: peripheral blood. Receptors originate from a woman aged 60-70 years with COVID-19, enrolled during active disease.

This chain uses TRBV5-6 with TRBJ1-5, with TRBD1 identical over 7 bases. With V trimmed by 1 base and J by 5 bases, 9 bases remained unmatched. The CDR3 is 16 residues long. CDR1 is SGHDT and CDR2 is YYEEEE in the germline V gene. The CDR3 protein is CASSLRTGGSDQPQHF. The CDR3 nucleotides read TGTGCCAGCAGCTTGAGGACAGGTGGATCGGATCAGCCCCAGCATTTT.

The chain's CDR3 is CASSAAGNSPLHF. For the CDR3, the DNA is TGTGCCAGCAGCGCAGCAGGGAATTCACCCCTCCACTTT. The chain is built from TRBV12-3 or TRBV12-4 and TRBJ1-6, with TRBD1 as a possible D gene (5 bases). V dropped 6 bases and J dropped 7 bases, with 10 bases sitting between them. The CDR3 totals 13 residues.

The rearrangement uses TRBV19 and TRBJ1-1; TRBD1 is a possible D gene (5 bases). The CDR3 totals 14 residues. V lost 5 bases, J lost 4 bases, and 14 bases lay in between. Germline V gene sequence: CDR1 LNHDA, CDR2 SQIVND (reference sequence). The CDR3 nucleotides are TGTGCCAGTAGTCGACTAGGGGACGGCACTGAAGCTTTCTTT. This translates into CASSRLGDGTEAFF.

This chain joins TRBV4-3 and TRBJ1-2, with D perhaps matching TRBD1 (6 bases). This CDR3 contains 16 residues. The germline V and J ends were trimmed by 1 base and 4 bases, with 16 bases remaining between them. CDR1 and CDR2 (germline): LGHNA, YSLEER. CDR3 in amino acids: CASSQATGLPTYGYTF. DNA of the CDR3: TGCGCCAGCAGCCAAGCGACAGGTCTTCCAACCTATGGCTACACCTTC.

The V call is TRBV5-1, the J call TRBJ2-2; the D gene is possibly TRBD1 (6 bases). Looked up from germline, CDR1 is SGHRS and CDR2 is YFSETQ. The CDR3 runs 15 residues. Deletions cut 1 base from V and 4 bases from J, with 11 bases between. The CDR3 DNA is TGCGCCAGCAGCTTGTCTCAGGGGATCACCGGGGAGCTGTTTTTT. Translation: CASSLSQGITGELFF.

J is TRBJ1-2 and V is TRBV5-1, with D tentatively TRBD1 (6 bases). The CDR3 sequence is 15 residues long. V lost 4 bases and J lost 5, with 18 bases in between. Germline loops: CDR1 SGHRS, CDR2 YFSETQ. In DNA, the CDR3 is TGCGCCAGCAGCCCCGTTGGGGGGGCCGAATATGGCTACACCTTC. Translation gives CASSPVGGAEYGYTF.

This chain connects TRBV12-5 to TRBJ1-3; D unclear. The CDR3 has 12 amino acids. Germline V CDR1 and CDR2: LGHNT, FRNRAP. V was pared by 1 base and J by 5 bases, with 3 bases between. The CDR3 here is CASGLDRNTIYF. CDR3 sequence (DNA): TGTGCTAGTGGTTTGGATAGAAACACCATATATTTT.

V and J are TRBV9 and TRBJ1-1; 9 bases align to TRBD1. Trimming cost V 3 bases and J 4 bases; bases outside gene matches: 4. Germline loops: CDR1 SGDLS, CDR2 YYNGEE. The CDR3 extends over 14 amino acids. CDR3 sequence: CASSANRGRTEAFF. DNA of the CDR3: TGTGCCAGCAGCGCCAACAGGGGGCGCACTGAAGCTTTCTTT. Full variable domain (rest looked up from reference TRBV9 and TRBJ1-1): DSGVTQTPKHLITATGQRVTLRCSPRSGDLSVYWYQQSLDQGLQFLIQYYNGEERAKGNILERFSAQQFPDLHSELNLSSLELGDSALYFCASSANRGRTEAFFGQGTRLTVV.

The chain recombines TRBV4-3 with TRBJ1-1; TRBD1 is a possible D gene (5 bases). CDR1 is LGHNA and CDR2 is YSLEER in the germline V gene. The CDR3 is 14 amino acids. Trimming left V 1 base short and J 1 base short, with 7 bases between. The CDR3 sequence: CASSQGQTNTEAFF. The CDR3 DNA is TGCGCCAGCAGCCAAGGACAGACGAACACTGAAGCTTTCTTT.

This clone has only one observation. Within the sample, other DNA sequences also encode this same CDR3. The genes are TRBV3-1 (or the pseudogene TRBV3-2) and TRBJ1-1; D gene ambiguous. Per germline, CDR1 LGHDT and CDR2 YNNKEL (reference sequence). V gave up 0 bases and J gave up 5 bases, with 7 bases separating them. CDR3 length equals 13 residues. The DNA for the CDR3 is TGTGCCAGCAGCCAAGACGCGAGTACTGAAGCTTTCTTT. This encodes CASSQDASTEAFF.

This chain joins TRBV3-1 (or the pseudogene TRBV3-2) and TRBJ2-5, with TRBD2 matching 14 bases. CDR1 LGHDT and CDR2 YNNKEL come from the germline V gene (reference sequence). V lost 5 bases and J lost 0; bases outside the gene matches: 11. The CDR3 loop spans 19 amino acids. The CDR3 is CASSAWTSGGPGHQETQYF. In DNA form, the CDR3 reads TGTGCCAGCAGCGCCTGGACTAGCGGGGGGCCAGGACACCAAGAGACCCAGTACTTC.

V gene TRBV30 combines with J gene TRBJ1-3, with D possibly TRBD1 on 5 matching bases. The germline V and J ends were trimmed by 2 bases and 4 bases, with 15 bases remaining between them. Germline V gives CDR1 GTSNPN, CDR2 SVGIG (reference sequence). The CDR3 covers 15 residues. CDR3 amino acids: CAWSYSWGGGNTIYF. Written as DNA, the CDR3 is TGTGCCTGGAGTTATAGTTGGGGGGGAGGAAACACCATATATTTT. The complete variable domain, with remaining parts taken from reference TRBV30 and TRBJ1-3, reads SQTIHQWPATLVQPVGSPLSLECTVEGTSNPNLYWYRQAAGRGLQLLFYSVGIGQISSEVPQNLSASRPQDRQFILSSKKLLLSDSGFYLCAWSYSWGGGNTIYFGEGSWLTVV.

The chain is built from TRBV5-1 and TRBJ1-4; the D gene is possibly TRBD1 (5 bases). The germline V gene has CDR1 SGHRS and CDR2 YFSETQ. The CDR3 consists of 17 residues. V lost 2 bases and J 5 bases, leaving 19 bases between the germline ends. Here the CDR3 DNA reads TGCGCCAGCAGCTTTGACGCCTCCGCCCAGGGAAATGAAAAACTGTTTTTT. Its translation: CASSFDASAQGNEKLFF. Together with reference TRBV5-1 and TRBJ1-4, the CDR3 gives the full variable domain: KAGVTQTPRYLIKTRGQQVTLSCSPISGHRSVSWYQQTPGQGLQFLFEYFSETQRNKGNFPGRFSGRQFSNSRSEMNVSTLELGDSALYLCASSFDASAQGNEKLFFGSGTQLSVL.

The V call is TRBV4-2, the J call TRBJ2-1, with TRBD2 matching over 8 bases. The V segment lost 0 bases and the J segment 4 bases; nucleotides outside the gene matches: 8. The length of the CDR3 is 17 residues. Germline V gene data show CDR1 as LGHNA and CDR2 as YNFKEQ. Here the CDR3 reads CASSQDKLAAKYNEQFF. CDR3 bases: TGTGCCAGCAGCCAAGATAAACTAGCGGCTAAATACAATGAGCAGTTCTTC.

The chain has TRBV6-5 and TRBJ2-5; the D is unclear. V lost 2 bases to trimming and J lost 2 bases, with 12 bases between them. CDR3 length: 15 amino acids. Per the germline V gene, CDR1 is MNHEY and CDR2 is SVGAGI. CDR3 sequence: CASSYPGGGQETQYF. CDR3 nucleotide sequence: TGTGCCAGCAGTTACCCAGGTGGTGGACAAGAGACCCAGTACTTC.

The V gene is TRBV7-6, the J gene TRBJ1-2, with 8 bases identical to TRBD1. The CDR3 loop spans 13 amino acids. The germline gives CDR1 SGHVS, CDR2 FNYEAQ. After removal of 4 bases from V and 8 bases from J, the junction contained 6 bases not matched to a gene. The CDR3 region is CASSSGQGDGYTF. The CDR3 bases are TGTGCCAGCAGCTCCGGACAGGGAGACGGCTACACCTTC.

The chain carries TRBV6-2 or TRBV6-3 and TRBJ1-1; no clear D. The CDR3 spans 14 residues. Between the trimmed V and J ends, which lost 3 bases and 7 bases, there was a span of 15 bases. Germline lookup yields CDR1 MNHEY and CDR2 SVGEGT. The CDR3 nucleotides read TGTGCCAGCAGTTATTTCGGTAGTGCAGGTGAAGCTTTCTTT. As protein: CASSYFGSAGEAFF.

The V gene is TRBV2, the J gene TRBJ2-7; tentatively, D is TRBD1 (5 bases). Per germline, CDR1 SNHLY and CDR2 FYNNEI. V was trimmed by 3 bases and J by 4 bases, leaving 16 bases between them. This CDR3 comprises 15 residues. CDR3 bases: TGTGCCAGCAGTGATTATAAAGGGGCAGTTTACGAGCAGTACTTC. It specifies CASSDYKGAVYEQYF.

This clone showed up just once. This chain links TRBV27 with TRBJ1-1, with 8 bases that match TRBD1. The ends lost 4 bases at V and 4 bases at J; junction bases unmatched: 2. The CDR3 contains 13 residues. Germline CDR1 and CDR2: MNHEY and SMNVEV (reference sequence). In nucleotides, the CDR3 is TGTGCCAGCAGTTCTACAGGGGGCACTGAAGCTTTCTTT. As protein: CASSSTGGTEAFF.

The V gene is TRBV19, the J gene TRBJ1-1; 8 positions agree with TRBD1. Per the germline V gene, CDR1 is LNHDA and CDR2 is SQIVND (reference sequence). The CDR3 is made up of 16 amino acids. With V trimmed by 5 bases and J by 4 bases, 12 bases remained unmatched. For the CDR3, the DNA is TGTGCCAGTAGTTCTTGGACAGGGAGTCTAAGCACTGAAGCTTTCTTT. Translated: CASSSWTGSLSTEAFF. Filled out from reference TRBV19 and TRBJ1-1, the complete variable domain reads DGGITQSPKYLFRKEGQNVTLSCEQNLNHDAMYWYRQDPGQGLRLIYYSQIVNDFQKGDIAEGYSVSREKKESFPLTVTSAQKNPTAFYLCASSSWTGSLSTEAFFGQGTRLTVV.

The V call is TRBV4-3, the J call TRBJ1-2, with 8 bases fitting TRBD1. Germline V lookup: CDR1 LGHNA, CDR2 YSLEER. J was trimmed by 1 base and V by 4 bases; bases with no gene match: 5. CDR3 length equals 15 residues. CDR3 sequence reads: CASSPDRVNNYGYTF. The CDR3 region has the DNA TGCGCCAGCAGCCCGGACAGGGTGAATAACTATGGCTACACCTTC.

This chain joins TRBV2 and TRBJ2-2; 12 bases map to TRBD2. Germline assignment: CDR1 SNHLY and CDR2 FYNNEI. This CDR3 contains 16 residues. Unmatched junction bases numbered 8, after V lost 6 bases and J lost 6 bases. CDR3 nucleotide sequence: TGTGCCAGCAGAGCTAGCGGGGGGGCCAGGTCCGGGGAGCTGTTTTTT. Its translation is CASRASGGARSGELFF.

The chain is built from TRBV29-1 and TRBJ2-5; D may be TRBD1 (5 bases). CDR1 is SQVTM, CDR2 ANQGSEA, per germline. Trimming pared 1 base from V and 5 bases from J, leaving 8 bases between. The CDR3 spans 12 residues. As DNA, the CDR3 is TGCAGCGTTGAAGGTTCAGGGGAGACCCAGTACTTC. Its translation is CSVEGSGETQYF.

The chain has TRBV3-1 (or the pseudogene TRBV3-2) and TRBJ1-5, with D possibly TRBD1 on 6 matching bases. Germline V CDR1 and CDR2: LGHDT, YNNKEL (reference sequence). Trimming cost V 4 bases and J 4 bases, with 29 bases left between them. The CDR3 is 20 residues long. DNA for the CDR3: TGTGCCAGCAGCCGCTACCCCCCCCATCCTTACGGGGGGCCAAATCAGCCCCAGCATTTT. Residues: CASSRYPPHPYGGPNQPQHF.